Each of the 8 T cell receptor beta chains below was sequenced from the same sample in a study of HIV-infected patients and healthy controls. TCRdb ran MiXCR on the 5' RACE reads and lists one entry per CDR3 protein. The table includes some 67,000 distinct CDR3 sequences, about 16% detected once. The sample taken for sequencing was CD4+ T cells from blood. These TCRs come from a human donor in good health.

This chain uses TRBV5-1 with TRBJ1-5, with 8 bases that match TRBD1. The V segment lost 4 bases and the J segment 7 bases; nucleotides outside the gene matches: 7. The CDR3 has 14 amino acids. The germline V gene encodes CDR1 SGHRS and CDR2 YFSETQ. As DNA, the CDR3 is TGCGCCAGCAGCAAAACGACAGGGGAGCAGCCCCAGCATTTT. Translated: CASSKTTGEQPQHF.

This clonotype has more than one count but fewer than ten. The chain links TRBV20-1 to TRBJ2-1; maybe TRBD1 (6 bases). CDR3 length: 14 residues. Looked up from germline, CDR1 is DFQATT and CDR2 is SNEGSKA (reference sequence). The V and J ends lost 5 bases and 11 bases respectively, with 22 bases between them. The CDR3 spells CSAQNPKTGDKQFF. The CDR3 DNA reads TGCAGTGCTCAGAACCCGAAGACAGGCGACAAGCAGTTCTTC.

Judged by abundance, this clonotype is medium-sized. The chain recombines TRBV18 with TRBJ2-6, with D unclear. CDR1 and CDR2 from the germline V gene are KGHSH and LQKENI. The length of the CDR3 is 16 residues. Trimming shortened V by 3 bases and J by 0 bases, and 9 bases separated the two germline ends. DNA of the CDR3: TGTGCCAGCTCACCTCTGGCCGCCTCTGGGGCCAACGTCCTGACTTTC. It yields the protein CASSPLAASGANVLTF.

The chain is built from TRBV28 and TRBJ2-1, with a weak D call TRBD1 (6 bases). Germline V lookup: CDR1 MDHEN, CDR2 SYDVKM. The CDR3 totals 16 residues. Trimming cost V 6 bases and J 5 bases, with 20 bases left between them. The CDR3: CASRSQGSYLNNEQFF. In DNA form, the CDR3 reads TGTGCCAGCAGATCACAGGGATCCTACCTGAACAATGAGCAGTTCTTC.

The table lists this clonotype with many counts. This chain links TRBV29-1 with TRBJ1-2; D is unresolved. CDR1 is SQVTM, CDR2 ANQGSEA, per germline. The CDR3 consists of 13 residues. Trimming cost V 6 bases and J 4 bases, with 15 bases left between them. The DNA of the CDR3 is TGCAGCGTACGGACCGGGTTGGGCTATGGCTACACCTTC. Its protein is CSVRTGLGYGYTF.

This clonotype has more than one count but fewer than ten. This chain links TRBV3-1 with TRBJ1-3, with D uncertain. V gave up 2 bases and J gave up 4 bases, with 3 bases separating them. CDR1 is LGHDT, CDR2 YNNKEL, per germline (reference sequence). The CDR3 covers 12 residues. This CDR3 reads CASSQPGNTIYF. The CDR3 DNA reads as TGTGCCAGCAGCCAACCGGGAAACACCATATATTTT. The complete variable domain, with remaining parts taken from reference TRBV3-1 and TRBJ1-3, reads DTAVSQTPKYLVTQMGNDKSIKCEQNLGHDTMYWYKQDSKKFLKIMFSYNNKELIINETVPNRFSPKSPDKAHLNLHINSLELGDSAVYFCASSQPGNTIYFGEGSWLTVV.

This clonotype was detected ten times or more. The V gene is TRBV7-3, the J gene TRBJ1-3; unclear D gene. The CDR3 spans 13 residues. Between the trimmed V and J ends, which lost 0 bases and 0 bases, there was a span of 0 bases. Germline lookup yields CDR1 SGHTA and CDR2 FQGTGA. Written as DNA, the CDR3 is TGTGCCAGCAGCTTAACCTCTGGAAACACCATATATTTT. Amino acid sequence: CASSLTSGNTIYF.

In this sample, this clonotype turned up a few times. The genes are TRBV28 and TRBJ2-2, with D unresolved. Germline CDR1 reads MDHEN; CDR2 reads SYDVKM. The CDR3 loop spans 13 amino acids. Trimming took off 8 bases at V and 4 bases at J, with 11 bases between the two ends. Here the CDR3 reads CASRRAGTGELFF. CDR3 in DNA: TGTGCCAGCCGCCGAGCCGGCACCGGGGAGCTGTTTTTT.